Listed here are 18 T cell receptor beta chains from one sample, sequenced in a study of blood T cells in healthy people across ages. Then a second PCR, running roughly 7 to 11 cycles, was carried out with a sample-barcoded 5' primer and a J-beta primer mix. From the 5' RACE reads, TCRdb called clonotypes with MiXCR, one entry per CDR3 protein. Here the sample spans some 640,000 distinct CDR3 sequences, roughly 49% being singletons. The sequenced sample consisted of blood. Source of these receptors: an older woman in good health.

This clonotype showed up many times. The chain is built from TRBV5-6 and TRBJ2-5; a possible D gene is TRBD1 (5 bases). V lost 4 bases to trimming and J lost 2 bases, with 15 bases between them. The V gene's germline CDR1 is SGHDT and CDR2 YYEEEE. The CDR3 totals 15 residues. The CDR3 region has the DNA TGTGCCAGCAGCCCCCTCGTGGCAGGGCAAGAGACCCAGTACTTC. Translated: CASSPLVAGQETQYF.

The rearrangement uses TRBV5-4 and TRBJ2-4; D may be TRBD2 (6 bases). In germline, CDR1 is SGHNT, CDR2 YYREEE (reference sequence). V was pared by 4 bases and J by 7 bases, with 15 bases between. The CDR3 extends over 14 amino acids. Written as DNA, the CDR3 is TGTGCCAGCAGCCCTGGAAGGGCGGGGAACATTCAGTACTTC. Translating it yields CASSPGRAGNIQYF.

This chain connects TRBV28 to TRBJ2-7; D not certain. The length of the CDR3 is 11 residues. V was clipped by 6 bases and J by 7 bases, with 10 bases between them. In germline, CDR1 is MDHEN, CDR2 SYDVKM. The CDR3 DNA reads TGTGCCAGCAGCACTCGGTGGGAGCAGTACTTC. Translating it yields CASSTRWEQYF.

At least ten counts were recorded for this clonotype. As DNA, the CDR3 is TGCAGCGTTGAACTCAGCGCCTCCTACAATGAGCAGTTCTTC. Encoded protein: CSVELSASYNEQFF. This sequence joins TRBV29-1 and TRBJ2-1; no definite D call. Germline V gives CDR1 SQVTM, CDR2 ANQGSEA. Trimming shortened V by 2 bases and J by 0 bases, and 8 bases separated the two germline ends. This CDR3 has 14 amino acids.

This clonotype occurred a few times. The chain is built from TRBV20-1 and TRBJ2-1; D is unclear. Germline loops: CDR1 DFQATT, CDR2 SNEGSKA (reference sequence). V dropped 3 bases and J dropped 0 bases, with 12 bases sitting between them. The CDR3 has 15 amino acids. For the CDR3, the DNA is TGCAGTGCTAGTCGCGGCCAAGTCTCCTACAATGAGCAGTTCTTC. Its translation: CSASRGQVSYNEQFF.

The chain is built from TRBV9 and TRBJ2-2; 10 bases map to TRBD2. CDR3 length: 15 residues. Germline CDR1 reads SGDLS; CDR2 reads YYNGEE. The J segment lost 2 bases and the V segment lost 5 bases, leaving 3 bases of the junction unmatched. The CDR3 sequence: CASSGLAVNTGELFF. The DNA of the CDR3 is TGTGCCAGCAGTGGACTAGCGGTTAACACCGGGGAGCTGTTTTTT.

This sequence joins TRBV20-1 and TRBJ2-1; unclear D gene. The CDR3 runs to 14 residues. Per germline, CDR1 DFQATT and CDR2 SNEGSKA (reference sequence). V was trimmed by 7 bases and J by 4 bases, leaving 17 bases between them. The CDR3 coding sequence is TGCAGTGGATTCCCGGAACCCGGATACAATGAGCAGTTCTTC. It encodes CSGFPEPGYNEQFF.

The chain links TRBV25-1 to TRBJ1-6; 8 nucleotides match TRBD1. This CDR3 spans 13 amino acids. V lost 9 bases and J lost 8; bases outside the gene matches: 6. Germline V lookup: CDR1 MGHDK, CDR2 SYGVNS. The CDR3 reads CASRGQGYSPLHF. DNA of the CDR3: TGTGCCAGTCGCGGACAGGGCTATTCACCCCTCCACTTT.

The V call is TRBV14, the J call TRBJ2-5; TRBD2 aligns across 8 bases. Unmatched junction bases numbered 23, after V lost 4 bases and J lost 4 bases. Germline V gene data show CDR1 as SGHDN and CDR2 as FVKESK. This CDR3 is built from 20 residues. The CDR3 DNA reads TGTGCCAGCAGCCGTAAACCTATTTTGACTAGCGCCTACGGGCGAGAGACCCAGTACTTC. This sequence encodes CASSRKPILTSAYGRETQYF. Using reference TRBV14 and TRBJ2-5 for the parts outside the CDR3, the full variable domain is EAGVTQFPSHSVIEKGQTVTLRCDPISGHDNLYWYRRVMGKEIKFLLHFVKESKQDESGMPNNRFLAERTGGTYSTLKVQPAELEDSGVYFCASSRKPILTSAYGRETQYFGPGTRLLVL.

This clonotype was found many times. This chain joins TRBV27 and TRBJ2-5; D possibly corresponds to TRBD2 (6 bases). The CDR3 length is 13 residues. Germline V gives CDR1 MNHEY, CDR2 SMNVEV (reference sequence). The ends were cut back, 6 bases at V and 5 bases at J, with 13 bases in the middle. The CDR3 DNA follows: TGTGCCAGCAGCTTACGGAGGGGTGAGACCCAGTACTTC. It translates to CASSLRRGETQYF.

The gene calls are TRBV5-1 and TRBJ1-5; 11 bases fit TRBD1. Trimming removed 2 bases from V and 7 bases from J; junction bases left unmatched: 5. The CDR3 contains 15 residues. The germline V gene has CDR1 SGHRS and CDR2 YFSETQ. DNA of the CDR3: TGCGCCAGCAGCTTAAGGACAGGGGGCGTGCAGCCCCAGCATTTT. As protein: CASSLRTGGVQPQHF.

This sequence joins TRBV7-9 and TRBJ2-7; D remains ambiguous. V was pared by 0 bases and J by 0 bases, with 9 bases between. The germline V gene encodes CDR1 SEHNR and CDR2 FQNEAQ (reference sequence). This CDR3 spans 15 amino acids. The CDR3 DNA sequence: TGTGCCAGCAGCTTAGCAGGGTATGGCTCCTACGAGCAGTACTTC. Protein product: CASSLAGYGSYEQYF.

J is TRBJ2-1 and V is TRBV13; 11 bases are shared with TRBD2. The CDR3 spans 12 residues. V shed 4 bases, J shed 14 bases, and the junction held 4 bases outside the gene matches. The V gene's germline CDR1 is PRHDT and CDR2 FYEKMQ (reference sequence). Here the CDR3 reads CASSSTSGEEFF. CDR3 nucleotides: TGTGCCAGCAGCTCGACTAGCGGGGAGGAGTTCTTC.

The chain couples TRBV29-1 to TRBJ2-4, with D hard to call. In germline, CDR1 is SQVTM, CDR2 ANQGSEA. Trimming took off 5 bases at V and 13 bases at J, with 15 bases between the two ends. The CDR3 has 11 amino acids. The CDR3 region is CSVFLSYGQYF. For the CDR3, the DNA is TGCAGCGTTTTCCTCTCCTACGGGCAGTACTTC.

CDR3 DNA sequence: TGTGCCAGCAGACTACCTCAGAATAGCGGGAGGGCAGATACGCAGTATTTT. This sequence encodes CASRLPQNSGRADTQYF. The gene calls are TRBV12-3 or TRBV12-4 and TRBJ2-3; TRBD2 matches 11 bases. The CDR3 sequence is 17 residues long. J lost 4 bases, V lost 6 bases, and 12 bases had no gene match.

The chain is built from TRBV25-1 and TRBJ2-1; weak D call: TRBD2 (6 bases). The CDR3 contains 14 residues. Germline loops: CDR1 MGHDK, CDR2 SYGVNS. The V gene lost 4 bases and the J gene lost 7 bases, with 14 bases spanning the gap. The CDR3 sequence is CASSVGSILNEQFF. The CDR3 DNA reads TGTGCCAGCAGTGTCGGGAGTATCTTGAATGAGCAGTTCTTC.

This clonotype was observed a handful of times. The rearrangement links TRBV5-1 to TRBJ1-4, with D unresolved. Looked up from germline, CDR1 is SGHRS and CDR2 is YFSETQ. The CDR3 extends over 13 amino acids. The germline V and J ends were trimmed by 8 bases and 12 bases, with 20 bases remaining between them. CDR3 sequence: CASSHGPSQELFF. The DNA for the CDR3 is TGCGCCAGTAGTCACGGGCCCTCTCAGGAACTGTTTTTT. The variable domain in full, with the rest retrieved from reference TRBV5-1 and TRBJ1-4, is KAGVTQTPRYLIKTRGQQVTLSCSPISGHRSVSWYQQTPGQGLQFLFEYFSETQRNKGNFPGRFSGRQFSNSRSEMNVSTLELGDSALYLCASSHGPSQELFFGSGTQLSVL.

CDR3 nucleotides: TGCAGTGCTAACTCAGGACAGGCCACCGGCTATGGCTACACCTTC. Protein product: CSANSGQATGYGYTF. J is TRBJ1-2 and V is TRBV20-1; 7 bases fit TRBD1. V lost 4 bases to trimming and J lost 4 bases; unmatched junction nucleotides: 12. The CDR3 length is 15 residues. The germline CDR1 and CDR2 sequences are DFQATT and SNEGSKA (reference sequence).